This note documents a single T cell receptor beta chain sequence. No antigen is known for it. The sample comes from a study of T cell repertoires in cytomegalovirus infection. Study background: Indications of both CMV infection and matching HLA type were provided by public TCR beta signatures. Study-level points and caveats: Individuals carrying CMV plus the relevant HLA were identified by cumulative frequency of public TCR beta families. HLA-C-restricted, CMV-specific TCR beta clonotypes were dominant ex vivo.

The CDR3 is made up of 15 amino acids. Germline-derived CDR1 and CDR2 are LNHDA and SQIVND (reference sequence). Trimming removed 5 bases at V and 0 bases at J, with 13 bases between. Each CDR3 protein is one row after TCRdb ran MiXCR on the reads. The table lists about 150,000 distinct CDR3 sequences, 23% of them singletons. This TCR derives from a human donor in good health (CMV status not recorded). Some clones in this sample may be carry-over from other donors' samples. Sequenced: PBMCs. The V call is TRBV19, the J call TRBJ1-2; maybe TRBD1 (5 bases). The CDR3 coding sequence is TGTGCCAGTAGTCTTGGGACGTCTGCTAACTATGGCTACACCTTC. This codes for CASSLGTSANYGYTF.